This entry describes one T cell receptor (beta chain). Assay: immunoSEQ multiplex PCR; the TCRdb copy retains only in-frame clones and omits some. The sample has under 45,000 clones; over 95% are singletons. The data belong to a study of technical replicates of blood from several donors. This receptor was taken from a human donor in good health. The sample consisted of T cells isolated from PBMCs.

In DNA form, the CDR3 reads TGTGCCAGCAGGCAGACAGGACCCTACGAGCAGTACTTC. Its translation is CASRQTGPYEQYF. This rearrangement joins TRBV11-2 to TRBJ2-7; possible D gene TRBD1, 6 bases. The CDR3 sequence is 13 residues long. V was shortened by 6 bases and J by 2 bases, with 11 bases between the two germline ends. CDR1 is SGHAT and CDR2 is FQNNGV in the germline V gene.